Listed below are T cell receptor beta chains from one sample, sequenced in a study of T cell responses to AZD1222 COVID-19 vaccine. Sequencing used immunoSEQ multiplex PCR; TCRdb keeps in-frame clones, though not all of them. The sample consists of around 150,000 clones, about 92% of them appearing once. The sample here was peripheral blood, taken 28 days after the second AZD1222 dose. The receptors were sampled from an adult who received the AZD1222 COVID-19 vaccine. Both conserved end residues are part of each CDR3. A D gene is named only where the DNA matches it firmly. Size values are once, few and many counts, or a class for expanded clones, and some rows have none.

cdr3_nt,cdr3_aa,clone_size,j_call,v_call,d_call
TGCGCCAGCAGCCGTTCGTTGACTAGCGGCTCCTACGAGCAGTACTTC,CASSRSLTSGSYEQYF,NA,TRBJ2-7,TRBV4-1,TRBD2
TGTGCCAGCAGCCAAGAGGGGGGGGCGGACACTGAAGCTTTCTTT,CASSQEGGADTEAFF,NA,TRBJ1-1,TRBV3-1/TRBV3-2,NA
TGTGCCAGTAGTATCGTCGCCGCGGGGGGGTTAGGCAATGAGCAGTTCTTC,CASSIVAAGGLGNEQFF,NA,TRBJ2-1,TRBV19,TRBD2
TGCGCCAGCAGCTTGGGAGGGGGGTACTACGAGCAGTACTTC,CASSLGGGYYEQYF,NA,TRBJ2-7,TRBV5-1,NA
TGTGCCAGCAGCCAAGTTCCTCTTGTGGGGGGGCCCGGGGAGCTGTTTTTT,CASSQVPLVGGPGELFF,NA,TRBJ2-2,TRBV3-1/TRBV3-2,NA
TGCGCCAGCAGCCAAGTCCGGGGACAGGGTCCCTCCTACGAGCAGTACTTC,CASSQVRGQGPSYEQYF,NA,TRBJ2-7,TRBV4-1,TRBD1
TGCGCCAGCAGCTTGGCCGTTGCGGGGGATAGCACAGATACGCAGTATTTT,CASSLAVAGDSTDTQYF,NA,TRBJ2-3,TRBV5-1,TRBD2
TGTGCCAGCGGTTGGTTAACGGCCTACGAGCAGTACTTC,CASGWLTAYEQYF,NA,TRBJ2-7,TRBV11-2,NA
TGTGCCAGCAGTCCGGACAGCTTGATGAACACTGAAGCTTTCTTT,CASSPDSLMNTEAFF,NA,TRBJ1-1,TRBV2,NA
TGTGCCAGTGGCAGCCGGGCACTTCACTATGGCTACACCTTC,CASGSRALHYGYTF,NA,TRBJ1-2,TRBV5-8,NA
TGTGCCAGCAGCCGATCGACAGGGTACATTGGCTACACCTTC,CASSRSTGYIGYTF,NA,TRBJ1-2,TRBV7-9,TRBD1
TGTGCCAGCAGCCCCCGACAGGGGGCAGGAGAGCAGTACTTC,CASSPRQGAGEQYF,NA,TRBJ2-7,TRBV27,TRBD1
TGTGCCAGCAGCCAGCGGGGTACCTACAATGAGCAGTTCTTC,CASSQRGTYNEQFF,once,TRBJ2-1,TRBV3-1/TRBV3-2,NA
TGTGCCAGCAGTGAAAATGACGGGACAGAGGCTTTCTTT,CASSENDGTEAFF,once,TRBJ1-1,TRBV2,TRBD1
TGTGCCAGCAGCCCTAAGGGGGGATACGCCGGGGAGCTGTTTTTT,CASSPKGGYAGELFF,NA,TRBJ2-2,TRBV9,NA
TGTGCCAGCAGTTCCTCGGGTGGCTACACCTTC,CASSSSGGYTF,NA,TRBJ1-2,TRBV6-5,NA
TGTGCCAGCAGCAGAGAAGGTAACCCGCATTATTCACCCCTCCACTTT,CASSREGNPHYSPLHF,NA,TRBJ1-6,TRBV7-9,NA
TGTGCCAGCAGCATAACGGGCCGCTATGGCTACACCTTC,CASSITGRYGYTF,NA,TRBJ1-2,TRBV27,NA
TGTGCCAGCAGCTTGTTCACTAGCGGGGGAGATACGCAGTATTTT,CASSLFTSGGDTQYF,NA,TRBJ2-3,TRBV5-6,TRBD2
TGTGCCAGTAGTGTAACAGGGGCGCTGGCGAACACTGAAGCTTTCTTT,CASSVTGALANTEAFF,NA,TRBJ1-1,TRBV19,TRBD1
TGTGCCAGCAGCTTAAGTCCGTCATATGAAGCTTTCTTT,CASSLSPSYEAFF,few,TRBJ1-1,TRBV7-9,NA
TGTGCCAGCTCACCATCGGCGGTGGGGAGAGAGACCCAGTACTTC,CASSPSAVGRETQYF,NA,TRBJ2-5,TRBV18,NA
TGCGCCAGCAGCATTTCCAGGGGAGGCTACGAGCAGTACTTC,CASSISRGGYEQYF,once,TRBJ2-7,TRBV5-1,NA
TGTGCCAGCGGCGGACAGGCAACTGAAGCTTTCTTT,CASGGQATEAFF,NA,TRBJ1-1,TRBV6-5,TRBD1
TGCAGTGCTAGTTACGGACTCAGGCCAGATGAGCAGTTCTTC,CSASYGLRPDEQFF,NA,TRBJ2-1,TRBV20-1,NA
TGTGCCATCAGTGAAACCCACAGGGGAGTAGGCGATGAGCAGTTCTTC,CAISETHRGVGDEQFF,NA,TRBJ2-1,TRBV10-3,TRBD1
TGTGCCAGCAGCGTTTCCAGGAACACTGAAGCTTTCTTT,CASSVSRNTEAFF,NA,TRBJ1-1,TRBV9,NA
TGTGCCAGCAGTGAGGACAGGGAGGGAGCTGAAGCTTTCTTT,CASSEDREGAEAFF,NA,TRBJ1-1,TRBV5-6,TRBD1
TGTGCCAGCAGCCCTGACACGCTGCTGAACACCATATATTTT,CASSPDTLLNTIYF,NA,TRBJ1-3,TRBV7-9,NA
TGTGCCAGCAAGGGACCGCGGCGGGATACGCAGTATTTT,CASKGPRRDTQYF,NA,TRBJ2-3,TRBV6-5,NA
TGCGCCAGCAGCCATCAGGGGGAGGGGGCTTCTGGCTACACCTTC,CASSHQGEGASGYTF,NA,TRBJ1-2,TRBV4-1,TRBD1
TGTGCCAGCAGTGCGACAGGAAGAAACTATGGCTACACCTTC,CASSATGRNYGYTF,once,TRBJ1-2,TRBV2,NA
TGTGCCAGCAGCGTAGTAGGGAGCGCAAATTCACCCCTCCACTTT,CASSVVGSANSPLHF,NA,TRBJ1-6,TRBV9,NA
TGTGCCAGCAGTGTGGTTACTAGCGGGGTGAGCACAGATACGCAGTATTTT,CASSVVTSGVSTDTQYF,few,TRBJ2-3,TRBV25-1,TRBD2
TGTGCCAGCATCCCGGCGGGGGGACCCCGGGGAGCTTTCTTT,CASIPAGGPRGAFF,NA,TRBJ1-1,TRBV6-5,NA
TGTGCCAGCAGCTCACGGACAGTCAATCAGCCCCAGCATTTT,CASSSRTVNQPQHF,NA,TRBJ1-5,TRBV7-8,NA
TGTGCCAGCAGCCAAGAGCAGCGGCGAACCGGGGAGCTGTTTTTT,CASSQEQRRTGELFF,few,TRBJ2-2,TRBV3-1/TRBV3-2,NA
TGCGCCAGCAGCTTCGGCCTAGGGGGCAATCAGCCCCAGCATTTT,CASSFGLGGNQPQHF,few,TRBJ1-5,TRBV5-1,NA
TGTGCCAGCAGTTACTATCCCGGGACAGGGCTGAGCACTGAAGCTTTCTTT,CASSYYPGTGLSTEAFF,NA,TRBJ1-1,TRBV6-2/TRBV6-3,TRBD1
TGTGCCAGCAGCGTAGGAGGGGGGACAGCGAACACTGAAGCTTTCTTT,CASSVGGGTANTEAFF,NA,TRBJ1-1,TRBV9,TRBD1
TGTGCCAGCACCCGAACGGACAGCTACGAGCAGTACTTC,CASTRTDSYEQYF,NA,TRBJ2-7,TRBV6-6,NA
TGTGCCAGCACCGTACCGTCTCTGGCAGATACGCAGTATTTT,CASTVPSLADTQYF,NA,TRBJ2-3,TRBV5-4,NA
TGTGCCTGGAGTGTACAGAGCAATCAGCCCCAGCATTTT,CAWSVQSNQPQHF,NA,TRBJ1-5,TRBV30,NA
TGTGCCAGCAGAAGGGACACGAACACTGAAGCTTTCTTT,CASRRDTNTEAFF,NA,TRBJ1-1,TRBV6-5,NA
TGTGCCAGCAGCACGACAGCTGGAAACACCATATATTTT,CASSTTAGNTIYF,NA,TRBJ1-3,TRBV9,NA
TGTGCCTGGGGGTCCACGGGGAGCTCCTATAATTCACCCCTCCACTTT,CAWGSTGSSYNSPLHF,NA,TRBJ1-6,TRBV30,NA
TGTGCCAGCTCACCGACAGGGTTCAATGAGCAGTTCTTC,CASSPTGFNEQFF,NA,TRBJ2-1,TRBV18,TRBD1
TGTGCCAGTAGTGTGGAGGTTTCTGGAAACACCATATATTTT,CASSVEVSGNTIYF,NA,TRBJ1-3,TRBV19,NA
TGCGCCAGCAGCTTAACAGGGACCCCGGGTCAGCCCCAGCATTTT,CASSLTGTPGQPQHF,NA,TRBJ1-5,TRBV4-1,NA
TGTGCCAGCAGTCAAGGGACAGACTCCTACGAGCAGTACTTC,CASSQGTDSYEQYF,NA,TRBJ2-7,TRBV27,TRBD1
TGTGCCAGCAGCCAAGGGACGGTACGAAATTCACCCCTCCACTTT,CASSQGTVRNSPLHF,NA,TRBJ1-6,TRBV14,NA
TGTGCCAGCAGCCAAGGGGCGGCCTATGGCTACACCTTC,CASSQGAAYGYTF,NA,TRBJ1-2,TRBV14,NA
TGTGCCAGCAGTGGGACAAGTAATTCACCCCTCCACTTT,CASSGTSNSPLHF,NA,TRBJ1-6,TRBV12-3/TRBV12-4,NA
TGTGCCAGCAGCTTAGCAACAGGGCCCGGGCCGAACACTGAAGCTTTCTTT,CASSLATGPGPNTEAFF,NA,TRBJ1-1,TRBV7-8,NA
TGCGCCAGCAAGGGACAGGGGAATTCACCCCTCCACTTT,CASKGQGNSPLHF,NA,TRBJ1-6,TRBV5-1,TRBD1
TGTGCCAGCAGCTTAGATTTAATCGCAGATACGCAGTATTTT,CASSLDLIADTQYF,NA,TRBJ2-3,TRBV7-6,NA